The 12 T cell receptor beta chains below were found in one sample sequenced in a study of chemoradiotherapy in HPV16-positive cancers. TCRdb's table, derived via immunoSEQ multiplex PCR, lists solely in-frame clones and lacks some. The sample yields around 4,800 clones, about nine tenths seen once. The input for sequencing was tumor tissue, taken from a patient who underwent chemoradiotherapy. The receptors come from a human donor with HPV-associated anogenital cancer.

This clone came up once. The chain has TRBV9 and TRBJ1-5, with unresolved D. Trimming took 0 bases from V and 0 from J, leaving 7 bases between them. The length of the CDR3 is 15 residues. Germline V gene lookup returns CDR1 SGDLS and CDR2 YYNGEE. CDR3 coding DNA: TGTGCCAGCAGCGTAGGGGGTTATAGCAATCAGCCCCAGCATTTT. Translating gives CASSVGGYSNQPQHF.

This rearrangement joins TRBV7-6 to TRBJ2-3; the D is unclear. The CDR3 length is 13 residues. Germline lookup yields CDR1 SGHVS and CDR2 FNYEAQ. V lost 9 bases, J lost 1 base, and 11 bases lay in between. CDR3 in amino acids: CASSLGGTDTQYF. DNA of the CDR3: TGTGCCAGTTCCCTCGGCGGCACAGATACGCAGTATTTT.

V and J are TRBV4-3 and TRBJ1-5, with D perhaps TRBD1 (5 bases). V was shortened by 0 bases and J by 4 bases, with 10 bases between the two germline ends. Germline loops: CDR1 LGHNA, CDR2 YSLEER. The CDR3 contains 15 residues. CDR3 nucleotide sequence: TGCGCCAGCAGCCAAGATTCCGGGGGAAATCAGCCCCAGCATTTT. This translates into CASSQDSGGNQPQHF.

V gene TRBV30 combines with J gene TRBJ2-1; 7 bases fit TRBD1. V lost 3 bases and J lost 5; bases outside the gene matches: 4. This CDR3 is 13 amino acids long. Germline CDR1 and CDR2: GTSNPN and SVGIG (reference sequence). The CDR3 is CAWSPGQNNEQFF. CDR3 coding DNA: TGTGCCTGGAGCCCGGGACAGAACAATGAGCAGTTCTTC.

The chain combines TRBV28 with TRBJ1-5; D unresolved. Trimming left V 6 bases short and J 0 bases short, with 18 bases between. This CDR3 has 17 amino acids. In germline, CDR1 is MDHEN, CDR2 SYDVKM. CDR3 sequence reads: CASRLGRASYSNQPQHF. CDR3 DNA sequence: TGTGCCAGCAGATTGGGGAGGGCTAGTTATAGCAATCAGCCCCAGCATTTT.

The chain recombines TRBV4-2 with TRBJ2-6; D is ambiguous. The V gene's germline CDR1 is LGHNA and CDR2 YNFKEQ. This CDR3 has 18 residues. Trimming removed 0 bases from V and 0 bases from J, with 12 bases in between. CDR3 bases: TGTGCCAGCAGCCAAGAAAAATTGGGCAGCTCTGGGGCCAACGTCCTGACTTTC. Amino acid sequence: CASSQEKLGSSGANVLTF.

V usage is TRBV7-6 and J usage is TRBJ1-1; no clear D gene. CDR1 SGHVS and CDR2 FNYEAQ come from the germline V gene. CDR3 length: 14 amino acids. V gave up 5 bases and J gave up 9 bases, with 19 bases separating them. The CDR3 protein is CASSPTTDGGKAFF. DNA for the CDR3: TGTGCCAGCAGCCCGACGACGGACGGCGGCAAAGCTTTCTTT.

The rearrangement links TRBV7-2 to TRBJ1-2, with TRBD1 as a possible D gene (6 bases). Per the germline V gene, CDR1 is SGHTA and CDR2 is FQGNSA. Trimming shortened V by 5 bases and J by 0 bases, and 13 bases separated the two germline ends. The CDR3 length is 15 residues. The CDR3 region is CASSLRDKANYGYTF. The CDR3 region has the DNA TGTGCCAGCAGCCTCCGGGACAAGGCTAACTATGGCTACACCTTC.

The chain recombines TRBV5-1 with TRBJ1-5; D is possibly TRBD1 (6 bases). The CDR3 sequence is 14 residues long. Germline V gene sequence: CDR1 SGHRS, CDR2 YFSETQ. V gave up 5 bases and J gave up 7 bases, with 16 bases separating them. The DNA of the CDR3 is TGCGCCAGCAGTCGGGGGGGTACAGGGCAGCCCCAGCATTTT. This gives the protein CASSRGGTGQPQHF.

The V call is TRBV6-6, the J call TRBJ1-2; possible D gene TRBD1, 6 bases. The CDR3 consists of 12 residues. In germline, CDR1 is MNHNY, CDR2 SVGAGI (reference sequence). V lost 2 bases and J lost 8, with 9 bases in between. The CDR3 is CASSYRGEGYTF. The DNA for the CDR3 is TGTGCCAGCAGTTACAGGGGGGAGGGCTACACCTTC.

CDR3 residues: CASSRLEGLTQYF. The CDR3 DNA is TGTGCCAGCAGTCGCCTGGAGGGCCTCACGCAGTATTTT. The chain employs TRBV6-5 and TRBJ2-3; D is possibly TRBD2 (6 bases). V was shortened by 5 bases and J by 9 bases, with 15 bases between the two germline ends. Germline V gives CDR1 MNHEY, CDR2 SVGAGI. This CDR3 has 13 residues.

This clone was counted once. The chain couples TRBV6-5 to TRBJ1-5, with a weak D call TRBD1 (6 bases). The CDR3 contains 15 residues. Trimming removed 2 bases from V and 5 bases from J, with 13 bases in between. CDR1 is MNHEY and CDR2 is SVGAGI in the germline V gene. CDR3 sequence: CASSYDRNVHQPQHF. The CDR3 coding sequence is TGTGCCAGCAGTTACGACAGGAATGTCCATCAGCCCCAGCATTTT.